Listed here is a single T cell receptor beta chain. This clonotype occurred a few times. Its antigen specificity is not known. Base qualities are not recorded, but no much larger clone differs from it by a single base. Receptor libraries were prepared by 5' RACE. Data came from an Illumina HiSeq 2500. A second about 7 to 11 cycle PCR used a sample-barcoded 5' primer and a J-beta primer mix. A template-switch 5' adaptor carrying 12 random nucleotides introduced a unique molecular identifier onto each TCR beta cDNA molecule. At least 2.5 million CDR3-containing paired-end reads were obtained from each sample. First-strand cDNA synthesis was performed from all RNA using the Mint cDNA synthesis kit, with priming by a TRBC-specific oligonucleotide. Following uracil-DNA glycosylase treatment, a first 18-cycle PCR with universal primers M1SS and BC2_uni_R was performed on all cDNA. The paper's data handling went like this. Each sample was normalized by randomly selecting 1 million high-quality reads, each carrying a distinct molecular identifier. Instead of being binned into consensus sequences, reads with shared molecular identifiers were discarded. CDR3 identification, clonotype clustering and error correction used MiTCR with a Q25 quality threshold and the strictest error-elimination algorithm. Lower-bound total TCR beta diversity was estimated with a nonparametric unseen species model using Euler transformation. In-frame beta chains were kept once TCRdb had trimmed the public reads at Q25 with fastp and called clones with MiXCR. Every distinct CDR3 protein forms one entry, paired with its most common genes and DNA. The V and J calls follow TCRdb's processing rather than the paper's. Recorded for this sample are 750,000 or so distinct CDR3 sequences; roughly 25% of them occurred a single time. More than 7.5% of the sample lies in the top ten.

Systemically healthy Caucasian individuals from Russia, 35 to 40 in total and aged about 6 to 95 years, were included as donors. Each donor gave ten milliliters of peripheral blood, drawn into EDTA-treated Vacutainer tubes. Ficoll-Paque density-gradient centrifugation was used to isolate PBMCs, with at least 6 million per sample. Total RNA was extracted from PBMCs with Trizol reagent, with at least 6 micrograms obtained per sample. Naive CD45RAhigh/CD27high T cell percentages were measured by flow cytometry on a PBMC aliquot from every donor. The source of the sample is a study of blood T cells in healthy people across ages (dated by TCRdb to between 2014 and 2016). As for the study more broadly: In model experiments, roughly one uniquely barcoded TCR beta cDNA molecule per two T cells was captured by template switching. To track age-related changes in TCR beta repertoire diversity, the study relied on deep sequencing normalized with unique cDNA molecular identifiers. The donors were split into four age groups: young (average around 15 years), middle-aged (roughly 39), aged (roughly 68) and long-lived (about 74). The study analyzed two additional independent replicas of 1 million unique cDNA reads from the same blood draw for two donors, one aged 18 to 29 and one aged 80 or older.

The full study reports these points: Bulk unsorted PBMC profiling prevented conclusive comparison of naive and antigen-experienced compartments. Compared with the aged group, the long-lived group had more naive CD4+ T cells, fewer expanded clones and increased TCR diversity, suggesting age selection. Because the CMV infection status of the donors was unknown, age-related changes in expanded clonotypes may potentially have been confounded. As age increased, observed TCR beta diversity per million T cells dropped in a roughly linear way, and a significant reduction was already evident by age around 41. The percentage of naive T cells measured by flow cytometry correlated strongly with observed TCR beta diversity. Estimates of total diversity from one million sequenced T cells were regarded as lower bounds and underestimates.

The trim is 6 bases for V and 0 bases for J, with a gap of 18 bases between the germline ends. From its cysteine to its phenylalanine, the CDR3 spans 17 amino acids. The kept DNA is CDR3 alone, 51 bases in frame from the first base. The germline V gene (reference sequence) specifies SGHKS as CDR1 and YYEKEE as CDR2. The data also belong to a second study, concerning T cells of mothers and their children. The second study also describes: The donors were nine systemically healthy Caucasian individuals, made up of three mothers and their six children. cDNA synthesis consumed the entire amount of extracted RNA, loaded at roughly 1.5 ug RNA in each 15 ul reaction. Sample barcodes and 2-4 random nucleotides were added via the M1S primer in the second PCR. Each mother yielded over 9 million TCR beta CDR3 reads and each child some 3 million reads. Thymic selection shapes the output of TCR recombination in a similar way in related and unrelated pairs, and inherited differences have a minor effect. Normalized repertoire overlap in related mother-child pairs was always slightly higher than in unrelated mother-child pairs, but the difference was never significant. Persistent microchimeric T cell clones were not detected, at a sensitivity of approximately 100 clones per million clonotypes. The study used deep NGS to compare TCR beta repertoires of mothers and children, seeking features distinguishing related mother-child pairs from unrelated individuals. The mean age was about 40 +/- 4 years for the mothers and about 12 +/- 4 years for the children. After adapter ligation was performed with NEBNext reagents, the libraries were sequenced on an Illumina HiSeq 2000 with 100+100 nt paired-end reads. To prevent cross-contamination, the mother and child libraries were prepared a month apart and were sequenced in separate runs. For each donor, between roughly 500,000 and 2,100,000 distinct TCR beta clonotypes were identified. Naive TCR beta clonotypes were estimated from low-frequency clonotypes matched to each donor's FACS-determined naive share, without sorting.

Sequencing input: blood. This chain is built from TRBV5-5 and TRBJ2-2; TRBD1 might be the D gene, on 6 matching bases. This TCR came from a boy under 18 in good health. The CDR3 reads CASTSSPGTPNTGELFF. At the DNA level, the sequence is TGTGCCAGCACCTCGTCCCCCGGGACACCGAACACCGGGGAGCTGTTTTTT.